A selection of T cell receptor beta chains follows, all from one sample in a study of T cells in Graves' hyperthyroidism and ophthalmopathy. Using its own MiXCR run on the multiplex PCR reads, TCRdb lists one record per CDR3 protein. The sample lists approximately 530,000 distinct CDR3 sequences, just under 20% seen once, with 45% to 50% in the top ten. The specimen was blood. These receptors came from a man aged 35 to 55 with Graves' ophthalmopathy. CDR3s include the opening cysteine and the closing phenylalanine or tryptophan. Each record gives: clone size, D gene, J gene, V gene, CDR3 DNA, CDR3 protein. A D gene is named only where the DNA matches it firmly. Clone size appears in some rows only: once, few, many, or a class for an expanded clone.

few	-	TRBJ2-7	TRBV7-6	TGTGCCAGCGGCCCCCGGCAGGGATTTTACGAGCAGTACTTC	CASGPRQGFYEQYF
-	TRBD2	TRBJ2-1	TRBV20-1	TGCAGTGCTAAACGAACTAGCGGGGGGGCCGTGGGTGAGCAGTTCTTC	CSAKRTSGGAVGEQFF
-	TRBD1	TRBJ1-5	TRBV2	TGTGCCAGCAGTCCTAGAACCCTAAACCGGGACAGGACCAATCAGCCCCAGCATTTT	CASSPRTLNRDRTNQPQHF
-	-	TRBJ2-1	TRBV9	TGTGCCAGCAGCGTACTAGTTAGCAATGAGCAGTTCTTC	CASSVLVSNEQFF
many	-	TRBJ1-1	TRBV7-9	TGTGCCAGCAGCCTGAGGCCGACTGAAGCTTTCTTT	CASSLRPTEAFF
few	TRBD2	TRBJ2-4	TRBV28	TGTGCCAGCAGTTTCTCTGGGACTAGCGGGAGATTAAGAAACATTCAGTACTTC	CASSFSGTSGRLRNIQYF
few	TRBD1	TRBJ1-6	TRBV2	TGTGCCAGCAGTGAACGGGGACAGGGGAATTCACCCCTCCACTTT	CASSERGQGNSPLHF
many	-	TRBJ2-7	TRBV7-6	TGTGCCAGCAGCTACACAGCTTTCTACGAGCAGTACTTC	CASSYTAFYEQYF
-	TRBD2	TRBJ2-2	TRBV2	TGTGCCAGCACCCTAGCGGCGAACACCGGGGAGCTGTTTTTT	CASTLAANTGELFF
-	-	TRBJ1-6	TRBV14	TGTGCCAGCAGCCAAAGACAGAATAATTCACCCCTCCACTTT	CASSQRQNNSPLHF
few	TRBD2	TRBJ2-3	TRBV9	TGTGCCAGCAGCCACATGACTAGCGGGAGGGGATCTGCGGCAGATACGCAGTATTTT	CASSHMTSGRGSAADTQYF
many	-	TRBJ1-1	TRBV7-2	TGTGCCAGCAGCTTAGTTGAGGGGTTAAGCACTGAAGCTTTCTTT	CASSLVEGLSTEAFF
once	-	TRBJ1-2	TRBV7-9	TGTGCCAGCAGTACAAGACAGGACTCAGTGGACTATGGCTACACCTTC	CASSTRQDSVDYGYTF
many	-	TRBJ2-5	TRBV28	TGTGCCAGCAGTTTATGGAGAGGGTTAGGGCAAGAGACCCAGTACTTC	CASSLWRGLGQETQYF
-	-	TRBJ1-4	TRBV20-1	TGCAGTGCCTCGACAGGCGTGGGAGAAAAACTGTTTTTT	CSASTGVGEKLFF
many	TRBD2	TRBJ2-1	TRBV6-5	TGTGCCAGCAGTTACTCCGGACTAGCGGGGTACAATGAGCAGTTCTTC	CASSYSGLAGYNEQFF
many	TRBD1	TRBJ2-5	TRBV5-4	TGTGCCAGCAGCTCACCGACAGGGACGCAGACCCAGTACTTC	CASSSPTGTQTQYF
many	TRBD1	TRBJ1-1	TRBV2	TGTGCCAGCGGGGGACAGGGGAACACTGAAGCTTTCTTT	CASGGQGNTEAFF
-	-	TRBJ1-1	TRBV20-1	TGCAGTGCTAGAGATGAGCATGTGAACACTGAAGCTTTCTTT	CSARDEHVNTEAFF
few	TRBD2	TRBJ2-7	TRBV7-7	TGTGCTAGCAGCCCTTTTCCGGGACTAGCGGGAGGGTTAGGGTCCTACGAGCAGTACTTC	CASSPFPGLAGGLGSYEQYF
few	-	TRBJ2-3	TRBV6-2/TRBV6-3	TGTGCTACCGCCCCCCTACTAGCCACCGCAGATACGCAGTATTTT	CATAPLLATADTQYF
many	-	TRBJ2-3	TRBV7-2	TGTGCCAGCAGTTCAAACGCTCAAGGGGATACGCAGTATTTT	CASSSNAQGDTQYF
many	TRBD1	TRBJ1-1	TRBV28	TGTGCCAGCTCCTCTGGGGGGACAGGGGACACTGAAGCTTTCTTT	CASSSGGTGDTEAFF
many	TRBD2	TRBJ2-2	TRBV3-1	TGTGCCAGCAGCCAAGTCCCAGCGGGGATACACACCGGGGAGCTGTTTTTT	CASSQVPAGIHTGELFF
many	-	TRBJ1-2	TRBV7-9	TGTGCCAGCAGCTTAGCTGTGGGTGTAGACTATGGCTACACCTTC	CASSLAVGVDYGYTF
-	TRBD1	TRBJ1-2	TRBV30	TGTGCCTGGGGGCAGGGGGCGGGTGGCTACACCTTC	CAWGQGAGGYTF
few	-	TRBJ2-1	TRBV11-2	TGTGCCAGCAGCTTAGAGCGGGCTAGCAGGGATGAGCAGTTCTTC	CASSLERASRDEQFF
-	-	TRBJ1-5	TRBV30	TGTGCCTGGAGTGTAAGGGGTGGTCAGCCCCAGCATTTT	CAWSVRGGQPQHF
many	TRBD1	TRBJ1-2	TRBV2	TGTGCCAGCAGTGCACGACAGGGGGTAAACTATGGCTACACCTTC	CASSARQGVNYGYTF
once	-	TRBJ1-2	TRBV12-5	TGTGCTAGTGGTTTGCTTACCAGGGCCTATGGCTACACCTTC	CASGLLTRAYGYTF
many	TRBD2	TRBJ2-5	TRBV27	TGTGCCAGCAGTTTAGCCCCGACTAGCAGAGAGACCCAGTACTTC	CASSLAPTSRETQYF
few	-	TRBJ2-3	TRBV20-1	TGCAGTGCTAGAGATGTACGCAGGGGCACAGATACGCAGTATTTT	CSARDVRRGTDTQYF
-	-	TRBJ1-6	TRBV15	TGTGCCACCAGCGGGTACATAGGGACCAATTCACCCCTCCACTTT	CATSGYIGTNSPLHF
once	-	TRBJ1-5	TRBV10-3	TGTGCCATCAGGTCCGGGGGGGGCAATCAGCCCCAGCATTTT	CAIRSGGGNQPQHF
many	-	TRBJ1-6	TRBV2	TGTGCCAGCAGTGGTGGGGGGCTGAGGGCACCCCTCCACTTT	CASSGGGLRAPLHF
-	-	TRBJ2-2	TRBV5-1	TGCGCCAGCACGGGCCTCATCCCCTCGTCCATTACCGGGGAGCTGTTTTTT	CASTGLIPSSITGELFF
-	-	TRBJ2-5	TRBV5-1	TGCGCCAGCAGCTTGTATAGCGGCGAGACCCAGTACTTC	CASSLYSGETQYF
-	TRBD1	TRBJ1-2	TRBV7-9	TGTGCCAGCAGCTCCCGCGACAGGGACTTCTATGGCTACACCTTC	CASSSRDRDFYGYTF
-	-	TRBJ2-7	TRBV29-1	TGCAGCGTTGAACTTCGGGCCGATGAGCAGTACTTC	CSVELRADEQYF
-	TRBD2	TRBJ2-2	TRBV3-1	TGTGCCAGCAGCCCATTAGCGGGGGGGACGGTCGGGGAGCTGTTTTTT	CASSPLAGGTVGELFF
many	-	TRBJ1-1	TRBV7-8	TGTGCCAGCAGCCTGAGGACCCAGAACACTGAAGCTTTCTTT	CASSLRTQNTEAFF